Below, 30 T cell receptor beta chains from the same sample are listed, as sequenced in a study of response to subunit inactivated influenza vaccine. From the RT-PCR reads, TCRdb called clonotypes with MiXCR, one entry per CDR3 protein. The table shows about 780,000 distinct CDR3 sequences, with about a fifth occurring only once. The specimen was PBMCs from blood, collected approximately 5 days after vaccination. These receptors all stem from a man aged 45-60 years who received an inactivated influenza vaccine.

The CDR3 loop is CASSQAGLGEKLFF. In DNA, the CDR3 is TGCGCCAGCAGCCAAGCCGGGTTAGGTGAAAAACTGTTTTTT. V gene TRBV4-1 combines with J gene TRBJ1-4; no reliable D call. The CDR3 spans 14 residues. V was shortened by 1 base and J by 7 bases, with 10 bases between the two germline ends. Germline CDR1 reads MGHRA; CDR2 reads YSYEKL.

This clonotype was counted between two and nine times. This chain links TRBV24-1 with TRBJ1-5; D remains unclear. There are 14 residues in the CDR3. Germline CDR1 KGHDR, CDR2 SFDVKD. The V and J ends lost 3 bases and 5 bases respectively, with 10 bases between them. CDR3 coding DNA: TGTGCCACCAGTGATCTGGACGGGGATCAGCCCCAGCATTTT. It yields the protein CATSDLDGDQPQHF.

V gene TRBV20-1 combines with J gene TRBJ2-1; TRBD1 is a possible D gene (6 bases). Germline-derived CDR1 and CDR2 are DFQATT and SNEGSKA (reference sequence). This CDR3 comprises 15 residues. Trimming cost V 3 bases and J 5 bases, with 17 bases left between them. CDR3 sequence reads: CSASSFTGSHNEQFF. CDR3 DNA sequence: TGCAGTGCTAGCTCCTTTACAGGGAGCCACAATGAGCAGTTCTTC.

The rearrangement uses TRBV20-1 and TRBJ1-1; 7 bases map to TRBD1. Trimming removed 6 bases from V and 4 bases from J; junction bases left unmatched: 11. Germline-derived CDR1 and CDR2 are DFQATT and SNEGSKA (reference sequence). The CDR3 has 14 amino acids. The CDR3 region is CSATPQGISTEAFF. The CDR3 DNA follows: TGCAGTGCAACTCCACAGGGGATCTCCACTGAAGCTTTCTTT.

The chain has TRBV27 and TRBJ2-1; maybe TRBD2 (5 bases). The CDR3 extends over 15 amino acids. Per the germline V gene, CDR1 is MNHEY and CDR2 is SMNVEV (reference sequence). Trimming cost V 5 bases and J 2 bases, with 13 bases left between them. In nucleotides, the CDR3 is TGTGCCAGCAGTGCGGGCCCGAGGGCCTACAATGAGCAGTTCTTC. Translation: CASSAGPRAYNEQFF.

The sample holds many counts of this clonotype. The rearrangement uses TRBV6-5 and TRBJ1-2, with D possibly matching TRBD1 (5 bases). V lost 4 bases to trimming and J lost 4 bases, with 13 bases between them. Germline CDR1 reads MNHEY; CDR2 reads SVGAGI. The length of the CDR3 is 14 residues. CDR3: CASSSTAASYGYTF. CDR3 DNA sequence: TGTGCCAGCAGTTCGACAGCCGCTAGCTATGGCTACACCTTC.

V and J are TRBV7-9 and TRBJ2-1; perhaps D is TRBD1 or TRBD2 (5 bases each). This CDR3 spans 14 amino acids. Germline loops: CDR1 SEHNR, CDR2 FQNEAQ (reference sequence). Trimming removed 6 bases from V and 7 bases from J, with 16 bases in between. The CDR3 DNA reads as TGTGCCAGCAGTGGTACCGGGACGTTGAATGAGCAGTTCTTC. Its protein product is CASSGTGTLNEQFF.

CDR3 sequence reads: CSARSRGFLGNTIYF. In DNA, the CDR3 is TGCAGTGCTAGATCCCGGGGCTTTCTTGGAAACACCATATATTTT. The rearrangement joins TRBV20-1 to TRBJ1-3; D perhaps matches TRBD1 (5 bases). The germline V gene encodes CDR1 DFQATT and CDR2 SNEGSKA (reference sequence). Trimming shortened V by 2 bases and J by 3 bases, and 14 bases separated the two germline ends. The CDR3 contains 15 residues.

This clonotype occurred many times. The chain is built from TRBV12-3 or TRBV12-4 and TRBJ1-5; 7 nucleotides match TRBD1. V gave up 6 bases and J gave up 0 bases; unmatched junction bases: 5. This CDR3 has 15 residues. The CDR3 DNA reads as TGTGCCAGCAGCGGGGACAGCCTTAGCAATCAGCCCCAGCATTTT. Translated: CASSGDSLSNQPQHF.

In this sample, this clonotype turned up many times. This chain links TRBV12-3 or TRBV12-4 with TRBJ2-3, with a possible D match to TRBD2 (7 bases). V dropped 5 bases and J dropped 8 bases, with 8 bases sitting between them. This CDR3 has 11 amino acids. Here the CDR3 reads CASSAGATQYF. CDR3 DNA sequence: TGTGCCAGCAGTGCGGGGGCTACGCAGTATTTT.

The rearrangement links TRBV5-1 to TRBJ1-1; 10 nucleotides line up with TRBD1. J gave up 0 bases and V 4 bases, and 6 bases lay outside the gene matches. The CDR3 is 16 amino acids. Per the germline V gene, CDR1 is SGHRS and CDR2 is YFSETQ. CDR3 region: CASSLGQGGLNTEAFF. In nucleotides, the CDR3 is TGCGCCAGCAGCCTCGGACAGGGGGGATTGAACACTGAAGCTTTCTTT.

The rearrangement links TRBV20-1 to TRBJ2-3; D gene ambiguous. Trimming took 5 bases from V and 4 from J, leaving 16 bases between them. The CDR3 spans 14 residues. In germline, CDR1 is DFQATT, CDR2 SNEGSKA (reference sequence). In DNA, the CDR3 is TGCAGTGCTCCACCAAACGTAGGCCCAGATACGCAGTATTTT. Amino acid sequence: CSAPPNVGPDTQYF.

The V call is TRBV10-2, the J call TRBJ2-1; tentative D call: TRBD1 (5 bases). The germline CDR1 and CDR2 sequences are WSHSY and SAAADI. Between the trimmed V and J ends, which lost 3 bases and 4 bases, there was a span of 10 bases. The CDR3 is 14 residues long. The CDR3 nucleotides are TGCGCCAGCAGTGAATATAAGGGGTACAATGAGCAGTTCTTC. It yields the protein CASSEYKGYNEQFF.

The chain has TRBV16 and TRBJ2-1; the D gene is possibly TRBD2 (7 bases). This CDR3 has 15 residues. The V gene's germline CDR1 is KGHSY and CDR2 FQNENV. V was trimmed by 4 bases and J by 4 bases, leaving 14 bases between them. The CDR3 loop reads CASSPGLGGYNEQFF. In DNA, the CDR3 is TGTGCCAGCAGCCCCGGACTAGGGGGGTACAATGAGCAGTTCTTC.

Concerning this clonotype: A much larger clonotype is one base distant, so this may be a read error. The genes are TRBV6-1 and TRBJ2-3; 13 positions agree with TRBD2. Germline values: CDR1 MNHNS, CDR2 SASEGT. The CDR3 extends over 17 amino acids. After removal of 4 bases from V and 1 base from J, the junction contained 5 bases not matched to a gene. As DNA, the CDR3 is TGTGCCAGCAGTGCAGCTGGACTAGCGGGGGGCACAGATACGCAGTATTTT. Translated: CASSAAGLAGGTDTQYF.

This clonotype was seen ten or more times. The J gene is TRBJ2-7, the V gene TRBV20-1; TRBD1 agrees at 8 bases. Losses at the gene ends were 6 bases for V and 4 bases for J; bases not matched to a gene: 5. Germline CDR1 is DFQATT and CDR2 is SNEGSKA (reference sequence). The CDR3 contains 12 residues. This chain's CDR3 is CSARTGPYEQYF. CDR3 sequence (DNA): TGCAGTGCGAGGACAGGGCCATACGAGCAGTACTTC.

This clonotype was observed a handful of times. The rearrangement uses TRBV7-9 and TRBJ2-1, with D perhaps TRBD2 (6 bases). The V gene lost 11 bases and the J gene lost 7 bases, with 12 bases spanning the gap. Germline V CDR1 and CDR2: SEHNR, FQNEAQ (reference sequence). The CDR3 is made up of 11 amino acids. The CDR3 here is CALGRPNEQFF. As DNA, the CDR3 is TGTGCCCTTGGGAGGCCTAATGAGCAGTTCTTC.

The table lists this clonotype with a few counts. The chain employs TRBV5-6 and TRBJ2-4; 7 bases match TRBD2. Trimming took 2 bases from V and 3 from J; bases not matched to a gene: 8. Germline V gene sequence: CDR1 SGHDT, CDR2 YYEEEE. The CDR3 extends over 16 amino acids. The CDR3 DNA reads TGTGCCAGCAGCTTTGGTGGGAGGGTAGGCAAAAACATTCAGTACTTC. Its translation is CASSFGGRVGKNIQYF.

V usage is TRBV6-1 and J usage is TRBJ1-1, with D possibly being TRBD1 (5 bases). V gave up 6 bases and J gave up 3 bases, with 14 bases separating them. The length of the CDR3 is 14 residues. From germline, CDR1 is MNHNS and CDR2 SASEGT. As DNA, the CDR3 is TGTGCCAGCAGCCCGGGGGGGGTGGACACTGAAGCTTTCTTT. It codes for CASSPGGVDTEAFF.

The V gene is TRBV12-3 or TRBV12-4, the J gene TRBJ2-7, with a weak D call TRBD2 (6 bases). Trimming removed 2 bases at V and 3 bases at J, with 8 bases between. This CDR3 comprises 13 residues. The CDR3 loop is CASSLMGLYEQYF. CDR3 in DNA: TGTGCCAGCAGTTTAATGGGACTCTACGAGCAGTACTTC.

Only a few counts were recorded for this clonotype. This chain links TRBV7-6 with TRBJ2-1; D is possibly TRBD2 (6 bases). Trimming removed 5 bases at V and 5 bases at J, with 19 bases between. The CDR3 loop spans 16 amino acids. CDR1 and CDR2 from the germline V gene are SGHVS and FNYEAQ. The CDR3 DNA sequence: TGTGCCAGCAGCCAAGTGCGGCGGGATGGTCACAATGAGCAGTTCTTC. It specifies CASSQVRRDGHNEQFF.

This clonotype was detected many times. V gene TRBV5-1 combines with J gene TRBJ2-7; TRBD2 matches 11 bases. The V segment lost 0 bases and the J segment 1 base; nucleotides outside the gene matches: 3. The CDR3 is made up of 16 amino acids. Per germline, CDR1 SGHRS and CDR2 YFSETQ. The DNA for the CDR3 is TGCGCCAGCAGCTTGGGGAGACTAGCGGGGTCCTACGAGCAGTACTTC. Translation: CASSLGRLAGSYEQYF.

The chain is built from TRBV5-6 and TRBJ2-3; a weak D match, TRBD2 (6 bases). Germline-derived CDR1 and CDR2 are SGHDT and YYEEEE. This CDR3 is built from 12 residues. With 1 base removed from V and 10 bases from J, the gap between germline ends came to 10 bases. In DNA, the CDR3 is TGTGCCAGCAGCTTGAGGAGGGGCCCGCAGTATTTT. Translation: CASSLRRGPQYF.

This clonotype was recorded a few times. The CDR3 sequence is CASSVAETGAYEQYF. Here the CDR3 DNA reads TGTGCCAGCAGCGTAGCTGAGACAGGGGCCTACGAGCAGTACTTC. The V and J genes are TRBV9 and TRBJ2-7; TRBD1 aligns across 8 bases. Trimming at V came to 0 bases and at J to 2 bases, leaving 4 bases not matched to a gene. This CDR3 is 15 amino acids long. Germline values: CDR1 SGDLS, CDR2 YYNGEE.

This clonotype was detected only a few times. DNA for the CDR3: TGTGCCAGCTCAAAAACGTTCTACGAGCAGTACTTC. This encodes CASSKTFYEQYF. The chain carries TRBV12-3 or TRBV12-4 and TRBJ2-7; D gene ambiguous. The CDR3 is made up of 12 amino acids. With 8 bases removed from V and 3 bases from J, the gap between germline ends came to 11 bases.

The chain links TRBV28 to TRBJ2-4; D call uncertain. Germline CDR1 reads MDHEN; CDR2 reads SYDVKM. With 4 bases removed from V and 7 bases from J, the gap between germline ends came to 14 bases. The CDR3 extends over 14 amino acids. CDR3 coding DNA: TGTGCCAGCAGTTCCGGTCGCGTCGGTAACATTCAGTACTTC. Translating it yields CASSSGRVGNIQYF.

This clonotype was picked up a small number of times. This chain links TRBV4-3 with TRBJ2-1; TRBD2 matches at 9 bases. The CDR3 loop spans 17 amino acids. Germline V gene lookup returns CDR1 LGHNA and CDR2 YSLEER. V lost 1 base, J lost 7 bases, and 11 bases stayed unmatched. In DNA form, the CDR3 reads TGCGCCAGCAGCCAAGGACTCCTAGCGGGACCTCTTAATGAGCAGTTCTTC. This encodes CASSQGLLAGPLNEQFF.

The chain uses TRBV4-2 and TRBJ1-1, with D possibly TRBD1 on 6 matching bases. The ends were cut back, 7 bases at V and 1 base at J, with 7 bases in the middle. CDR3 size: 12 residues. Germline CDR1 LGHNA, CDR2 YNFKEQ. In DNA form, the CDR3 reads TGTGCCAGCATAGGGGGGAACACTGAAGCTTTCTTT. This sequence encodes CASIGGNTEAFF.

Worth noting for this clonotype: Since a much larger clone is just one base distant, this may be a read error. The chain couples TRBV29-1 to TRBJ2-7; the D gene is possibly TRBD2 (5 bases). This CDR3 has 14 amino acids. The V end lost 1 base, the J end lost 3 bases, and 13 bases lay between the germline ends. Germline V gives CDR1 SQVTM, CDR2 ANQGSEA. In DNA, the CDR3 is TGCAGCGTTGAAGCTCGGGCGGGTAACTACGAGCAGTACTTC. It codes for CSVEARAGNYEQYF.

The chain couples TRBV20-1 to TRBJ2-3; 16 bases fit TRBD2. J was trimmed by 4 bases and V by 6 bases; bases with no gene match: 7. The germline V gene has CDR1 DFQATT and CDR2 SNEGSKA (reference sequence). The CDR3 is made up of 16 amino acids. For the CDR3, the DNA is TGCAGTGCCCCCGGGACTAGCGGGGGGGCCCCAGATACGCAGTATTTT. Amino acid sequence: CSAPGTSGGAPDTQYF.